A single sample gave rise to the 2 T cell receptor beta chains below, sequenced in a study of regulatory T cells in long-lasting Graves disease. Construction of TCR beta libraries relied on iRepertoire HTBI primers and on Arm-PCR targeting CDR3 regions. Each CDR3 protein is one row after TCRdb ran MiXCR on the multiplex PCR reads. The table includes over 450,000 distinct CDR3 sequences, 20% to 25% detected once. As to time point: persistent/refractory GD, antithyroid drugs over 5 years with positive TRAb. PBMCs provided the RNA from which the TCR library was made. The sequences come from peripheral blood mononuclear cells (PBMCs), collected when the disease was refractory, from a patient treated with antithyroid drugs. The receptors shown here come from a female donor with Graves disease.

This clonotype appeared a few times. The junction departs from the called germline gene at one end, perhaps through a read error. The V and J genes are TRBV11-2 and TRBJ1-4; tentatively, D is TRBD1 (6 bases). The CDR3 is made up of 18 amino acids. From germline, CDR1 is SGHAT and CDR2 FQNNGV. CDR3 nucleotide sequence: TGCGCCAGCAGCCCCCAAGGGGGGCTCGGGGTTTTTAATGAAAAACTGTTTTTT. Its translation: CASSPQGGLGVFNEKLFF.

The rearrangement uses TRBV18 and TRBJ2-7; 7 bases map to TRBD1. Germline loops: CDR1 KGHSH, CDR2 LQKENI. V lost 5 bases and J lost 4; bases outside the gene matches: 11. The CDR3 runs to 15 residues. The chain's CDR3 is CASSATGTETYEQYF. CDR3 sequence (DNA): TGTGCCAGCTCAGCCACCGGGACAGAGACTTACGAGCAGTACTTC.